Shown below are 14 T cell receptor beta chains from a single sample sequenced in a study of T cell changes during pregnancy in multiple sclerosis. Profiling relied on immunoSEQ multiplex PCR, and the TCRdb table lists in-frame clones only, not all of them. Found here are about 42,000 clones, 80% to 90% of them singletons; the top ten hold around 0.7%. Sequencing used CD4+ T cells from peripheral blood mononuclear cells, obtained before pregnancy. These TCRs come from a female donor with multiple sclerosis, enrolled in a pregnancy study.

The J gene is TRBJ2-1, the V gene TRBV11-3; D is perhaps TRBD2 (6 bases). The CDR3 is 12 amino acids. Trimming removed 3 bases from V and 7 bases from J, with 7 bases in between. CDR1 SGHNT and CDR2 YENEEA come from the germline V gene. CDR3 sequence: CASSFGLNEQFF. The CDR3 nucleotides read TGTGCCAGCAGCTTCGGACTAAATGAGCAGTTCTTC. The variable domain in full, with the rest retrieved from reference TRBV11-3 and TRBJ2-1, is EAGVVQSPRYKIIEKKQPVAFWCNPISGHNTLYWYLQNLGQGPELLIRYENEEAVDDSQLPKDRFSAERLKGVDSTLKIQPAELGDSAVYLCASSFGLNEQFFGPGTRLTVL.

The J gene is TRBJ2-7, the V gene TRBV11-2, with unresolved D. Per the germline V gene, CDR1 is SGHAT and CDR2 is FQNNGV. V was cut by 2 bases and J by 6 bases, with 8 bases left in between. The CDR3 runs 12 residues. CDR3 loop: CASSLSVVEQYF. Here the CDR3 DNA reads TGTGCCAGCAGCTTATCTGTAGTCGAGCAGTACTTC.

CDR3 sequence: CASSSTVSNYGYTF. The CDR3 DNA reads TGTGCCAGCAGTTCCACTGTGAGTAACTATGGCTACACCTTC. The chain has TRBV27 and TRBJ1-2; D is unclear. Germline V gives CDR1 MNHEY, CDR2 SMNVEV (reference sequence). V lost 4 bases and J lost 1, with 10 bases in between. This CDR3 comprises 14 residues.

The chain joins TRBV18 to TRBJ1-2; the match to TRBD1 covers 7 bases. Germline-derived CDR1 and CDR2 are KGHSH and LQKENI. The V gene end was trimmed by 2 bases and the J gene end by 2 bases; junction bases not matched to a gene: 5. This CDR3 comprises 15 residues. The CDR3 region has the DNA TGTGCCAGCTCACCAGGACAGGATGGGAACTATGGCTACACCTTC. Translation: CASSPGQDGNYGYTF. Using reference TRBV18 and TRBJ1-2 for the parts outside the CDR3, the full variable domain is NAGVMQNPRHLVRRRGQEARLRCSPMKGHSHVYWYRQLPEEGLKFMVYLQKENIIDESGMPKERFSAEFPKEGPSILRIQQVVRGDSAAYFCASSPGQDGNYGYTFGSGTRLTVV.

This rearrangement joins TRBV5-6 to TRBJ1-3; D remains ambiguous. The CDR3 is made up of 13 amino acids. Germline loops: CDR1 SGHDT, CDR2 YYEEEE. The germline V and J ends were trimmed by 2 bases and 3 bases, with 6 bases remaining between them. Here the CDR3 DNA reads TGTGCCAGCAGCTTCGGCGGTGGAAACACCATATATTTT. Its protein is CASSFGGGNTIYF.

The V and J genes are TRBV7-3 and TRBJ2-2, with D tentatively TRBD1 (6 bases). From germline, CDR1 is SGHTA and CDR2 FQGTGA. The CDR3 sequence is 14 residues long. The V and J ends lost 1 base and 7 bases respectively, with 10 bases between them. The CDR3 nucleotides are TGTGCCAGCAGCTTAAATCAGGGGAGCGGGGAGCTGTTTTTT. Translating it yields CASSLNQGSGELFF.

This clone was counted between two and nine times. V gene TRBV28 combines with J gene TRBJ1-5; 9 bases fit TRBD1. The germline V gene has CDR1 MDHEN and CDR2 SYDVKM. V lost 6 bases and J lost 2; bases outside the gene matches: 20. CDR3 length: 20 amino acids. The CDR3 sequence is CASRRYVWDRAKGGNQPQHF. The CDR3, as DNA: TGTGCCAGCAGACGTTATGTATGGGACAGGGCCAAAGGTGGCAATCAGCCCCAGCATTTT.

The CDR3: CASSPPEEKLFF. CDR3 DNA: TGTGCCAGCTCACCACCGGAGGAAAAACTGTTTTTT. The V gene is TRBV18, the J gene TRBJ1-4, with D unclear. The germline V gene has CDR1 KGHSH and CDR2 LQKENI. Between the trimmed V and J ends, which lost 0 bases and 8 bases, there was a span of 4 bases. This CDR3 has 12 residues.

The chain has TRBV18 and TRBJ1-1; D remains ambiguous. V lost 3 bases and J lost 4, with 12 bases in between. CDR3 length: 14 amino acids. Germline V CDR1 and CDR2: KGHSH, LQKENI. The CDR3 region is CASSPPVVSTEAFF. Written as DNA, the CDR3 is TGTGCCAGCTCACCGCCCGTCGTCAGCACTGAAGCTTTCTTT.

This clone occurred many times. Here the CDR3 reads CASSPRGDSGANVLTF. CDR3 in DNA: TGTGCCAGCAGTCCCCGGGGGGACTCTGGGGCCAACGTCCTGACTTTC. The chain joins TRBV25-1 to TRBJ2-6; TRBD2 agrees at 7 bases. The V gene end was trimmed by 5 bases and the J gene end by 0 bases; junction bases not matched to a gene: 4. Germline CDR1 MGHDK, CDR2 SYGVNS. This CDR3 is built from 16 residues.

This chain connects TRBV19 to TRBJ2-2; D is possibly TRBD2 (6 bases). Trimming took off 5 bases at V and 0 bases at J, with 13 bases between the two ends. This CDR3 is 16 amino acids long. Germline CDR1 is LNHDA and CDR2 is SQIVND (reference sequence). Here the CDR3 DNA reads TGTGCCAGTAGTCTCGGGTGGGGGGCGAACACCGGGGAGCTGTTTTTT. Its translation: CASSLGWGANTGELFF.

As to this clone: The sample has other DNA sequences that encode this CDR3 too. The gene calls are TRBV7-9 and TRBJ1-1; D gene ambiguous. V was cut by 5 bases and J by 1 base, with 11 bases left in between. CDR1 and CDR2 (germline): SEHNR, FQNEAQ (reference sequence). The CDR3 consists of 14 residues. CDR3 nucleotide sequence: TGTGCCAGCAGCCTGCCCCGGGGGAACACTGAAGCTTTCTTT. Protein product: CASSLPRGNTEAFF.

V and J are TRBV7-9 and TRBJ1-2, with D perhaps matching TRBD1 (5 bases). The CDR3 runs 12 residues. V lost 3 bases and J 7 bases, leaving 9 bases between the germline ends. Germline assignment: CDR1 SEHNR and CDR2 FQNEAQ (reference sequence). CDR3 sequence reads: CASSFLQAGYTF. The CDR3 bases are TGTGCCAGCAGCTTCCTACAGGCTGGCTACACCTTC.

CDR3 amino acids: CASSLIAGAVPYEQYF. Written as DNA, the CDR3 is TGTGCCAGCAGCTTGATAGCGGGAGCCGTTCCCTACGAGCAGTACTTC. The chain uses TRBV5-5 and TRBJ2-7, with 9 bases matching TRBD2. The germline CDR1 and CDR2 sequences are SGHKS and YYEKEE (reference sequence). V shed 1 base and J 2 bases; nucleotides not matched to a gene: 7. The CDR3 runs 16 residues.